The 24 T cell receptor beta chains below come from one sample, sequenced in a study of blood T cell repertoires in COVID-19 (dated by TCRdb to 2018 to 2020). The method was the immunoSEQ multiplex PCR assay. The source is immuneACCESS, and TCRdb retained only in-frame sequences with V and J called. Part of the clones is not carried over; for the studies checked, unresolved V genes explain less than half of this, and the remainder is unexplained. Present in this sample are 95,000 to 150,000 clones, 82% of which were seen just once. The ten largest clones capture approximately 4.9% of the sample. Sequenced material: peripheral blood. The receptor set was obtained from a woman in her 70s with acute or convalescent COVID-19.

The V and J genes are TRBV5-5 and TRBJ1-3; TRBD1 is a possible D gene (5 bases). Germline-derived CDR1 and CDR2 are SGHKS and YYEKEE (reference sequence). The CDR3 length is 15 residues. V lost 4 bases and J lost 3, with 14 bases in between. This chain's CDR3 is CASSREQGGGNTIYF. The CDR3 DNA reads TGTGCCAGCAGCCGGGAGCAGGGAGGTGGAAACACCATATATTTT.

The V gene is TRBV19, the J gene TRBJ1-2; maybe TRBD1 (6 bases). The CDR3 covers 12 residues. Germline CDR1 is LNHDA and CDR2 is SQIVND (reference sequence). V lost 11 bases and J lost 1, with 11 bases in between. CDR3 residues: CASTGSNYGYTF. The CDR3 DNA reads as TGTGCCTCAACAGGGAGTAACTATGGCTACACCTTC.

The chain uses TRBV4-3 and TRBJ1-6; tentatively, D is TRBD1 (5 bases). The CDR3 spans 16 residues. The germline gives CDR1 LGHNA, CDR2 YSLEER. V lost 0 bases, J lost 6 bases, and 12 bases lay in between. As DNA, the CDR3 is TGCGCCAGCAGCCAAGATGGGGGGGGAAGTAATTCACCCCTCCACTTT. It translates to CASSQDGGGSNSPLHF.

The chain carries TRBV7-9 and TRBJ1-4; D remains unclear. Germline assignment: CDR1 SEHNR and CDR2 FQNEAQ (reference sequence). The CDR3 is 15 amino acids. The ends were cut back, 6 bases at V and 8 bases at J, with 19 bases in the middle. CDR3 region: CASSLAEGRGEKLFF. DNA of the CDR3: TGTGCCAGCAGTTTGGCGGAGGGAAGAGGGGAAAAACTGTTTTTT. Full variable domain (remainder filled in from reference TRBV7-9 and TRBJ1-4): DTGVSQNPRHKITKRGQNVTFRCDPISEHNRLYWYRQTLGQGPEFLTYFQNEAQLEKSRLLSDRFSAERPKGSFSTLEIQRTEQGDSAMYLCASSLAEGRGEKLFFGSGTQLSVL.

The V call is TRBV5-5, the J call TRBJ1-2; 10 bases are shared with TRBD1. Trimming at V came to 4 bases and at J to 7 bases, leaving 13 bases not matched to a gene. This CDR3 has 16 amino acids. Germline V gene data show CDR1 as SGHKS and CDR2 as YYEKEE (reference sequence). This chain's CDR3 is CASSAGGTGELVGYTF. CDR3 nucleotides: TGTGCCAGCAGCGCGGGGGGGACAGGGGAACTTGTTGGCTACACCTTC. Based on the CDR3 plus reference TRBV5-5 and TRBJ1-2, the full variable domain is DAGVTQSPTHLIKTRGQQVTLRCSPISGHKSVSWYQQVLGQGPQFIFQYYEKEERGRGNFPDRFSARQFPNYSSELNVNALLLGDSALYLCASSAGGTGELVGYTFGSGTRLTVV.

V gene TRBV5-5 combines with J gene TRBJ2-1, with 10 bases aligning to TRBD2. Looked up from germline, CDR1 is SGHKS and CDR2 is YYEKEE (reference sequence). The CDR3 spans 19 residues. Germline trimming cut 1 base from V and 7 bases from J; bases unmatched to any gene: 17. The CDR3 nucleotides read TGTGCCAGCAGCTTGTTCCACACACTAGCGGGGAAAAGGGAGAATGAGCAGTTCTTC. Its protein is CASSLFHTLAGKRENEQFF.

This clone was seen more than once but under ten times. This sequence joins TRBV7-6 and TRBJ1-3; 7 bases line up with TRBD1. The CDR3 covers 16 residues. Germline CDR1 reads SGHVS; CDR2 reads FNYEAQ. With V trimmed by 5 bases and J by 0 bases, 7 bases remained unmatched. The DNA for the CDR3 is TGTGCCAGCAGCCGCGGGAGGGGGCCCTCTGGAAACACCATATATTTT. Translated, it gives CASSRGRGPSGNTIYF.

The chain uses TRBV3-1 (or the pseudogene TRBV3-2) and TRBJ2-3; 7 nucleotides agree with TRBD1. With 2 bases clipped from V and 3 bases from J, the junction kept 5 bases outside the gene matches. This CDR3 is 15 amino acids long. The germline CDR1 and CDR2 sequences are LGHDT and YNNKEL (reference sequence). The chain's CDR3 is CASSQQQGKTDTQYF. Written as DNA, the CDR3 is TGTGCCAGCAGCCAACAACAGGGGAAAACAGATACGCAGTATTTT.

The rearrangement links TRBV3-1 (or the pseudogene TRBV3-2) to TRBJ1-3, with 8 bases fitting TRBD1. V lost 0 bases and J lost 2; bases outside the gene matches: 0. The CDR3 spans 15 residues. In germline, CDR1 is LGHDT, CDR2 YNNKEL (reference sequence). CDR3 region: CASSQDRGPGNTIYF. CDR3 sequence (DNA): TGTGCCAGCAGCCAAGACAGGGGGCCTGGAAACACCATATATTTT.

This chain joins TRBV2 and TRBJ2-1; TRBD2 agrees at 11 bases. The length of the CDR3 is 17 residues. Germline V gene sequence: CDR1 SNHLY, CDR2 FYNNEI. V dropped 5 bases and J dropped 0; count of bases not matched to a gene: 6. This CDR3 is CASSFVAGGSSYNEQFF. As DNA, the CDR3 is TGTGCCAGCAGTTTCGTAGCGGGGGGGAGCTCCTACAATGAGCAGTTCTTC.

This clone was recorded only once. The rearrangement links TRBV9 to TRBJ2-1; 8 bases match TRBD2. Losses at the gene ends were 1 base for V and 9 bases for J; bases not matched to a gene: 12. Looked up from germline, CDR1 is SGDLS and CDR2 is YYNGEE. The CDR3 is 16 amino acids. Written as DNA, the CDR3 is TGTGCCAGCAGCGTATATTCTGCGGGGGGTAATGGTGAGCAGTTCTTC. This sequence encodes CASSVYSAGGNGEQFF. The full variable domain, completed using reference TRBV9 and TRBJ2-1, is DSGVTQTPKHLITATGQRVTLRCSPRSGDLSVYWYQQSLDQGLQFLIQYYNGEERAKGNILERFSAQQFPDLHSELNLSSLELGDSALYFCASSVYSAGGNGEQFFGPGTRLTVL.

The J gene is TRBJ1-1, the V gene TRBV7-9; D is possibly TRBD1 (5 bases). Between the trimmed V and J ends, which lost 5 bases and 0 bases, there was a span of 10 bases. CDR1 SEHNR and CDR2 FQNEAQ come from the germline V gene (reference sequence). CDR3 length: 14 amino acids. In DNA, the CDR3 is TGTGCCAGCAGCCCACAGGTCATGAACACTGAAGCTTTCTTT. Translated: CASSPQVMNTEAFF.

The chain couples TRBV5-4 to TRBJ2-7, with 13 bases identical to TRBD2. The CDR3 is 16 amino acids. The trim removed 4 bases at V and 4 bases at J, leaving 8 bases unmatched. Per the germline V gene, CDR1 is SGHNT and CDR2 is YYREEE (reference sequence). The CDR3 loop reads CASSDGLAGVTYEQYV. The CDR3 coding sequence is TGTGCCAGCAGCGACGGACTAGCGGGGGTTACTTACGAGCAGTACGTC.

In its sample, this clone was seen a few times. The rearrangement links TRBV6-2 or TRBV6-3 to TRBJ1-5; 8 bases are a match to TRBD1. V was clipped by 6 bases and J by 8 bases; unmatched bases: 12. CDR1 MNHEY and CDR2 SVGEGT come from the germline V gene. The CDR3 has 15 residues. The CDR3 DNA reads as TGTGCCAGCAGCTCAAGGGGACAGGCAATGGAGCCCCAGCATTTT. Protein: CASSSRGQAMEPQHF.

V gene TRBV27 combines with J gene TRBJ2-3, with 8 bases identical to TRBD2. The CDR3 runs to 14 residues. Trimming cost V 3 bases and J 6 bases; bases outside gene matches: 5. The germline V gene has CDR1 MNHEY and CDR2 SMNVEV (reference sequence). The CDR3 here is CASSLRGAVDTQYF. The CDR3 bases are TGTGCCAGCAGTTTGCGGGGGGCCGTGGATACGCAGTATTTT.

The J gene is TRBJ1-1, the V gene TRBV10-3, with 8 bases that match TRBD1. The CDR3 has 15 amino acids. Germline-derived CDR1 and CDR2 are ENHRY and SYGVKD. The V and J ends lost 6 bases and 1 base, in that order; junction bases with no gene match: 7. CDR3: CAIRYTGQGNTEAFF. The CDR3 DNA follows: TGTGCCATCAGATATACCGGACAGGGGAACACTGAAGCTTTCTTT.

The chain recombines TRBV29-1 with TRBJ1-1; D perhaps matches TRBD1 (5 bases). Trimming shortened V by 6 bases and J by 6 bases, and 8 bases separated the two germline ends. The CDR3 spans 10 residues. Germline lookup yields CDR1 SQVTM and CDR2 ANQGSEA. The CDR3 sequence is CSVRGAEAFF. Written as DNA, the CDR3 is TGCAGCGTCCGGGGGGCTGAAGCTTTCTTT.

The chain links TRBV11-2 to TRBJ2-2; 7 bases are a match to TRBD1. V dropped 5 bases and J dropped 1; count of bases not matched to a gene: 4. CDR3 length: 15 amino acids. Germline CDR1 and CDR2: SGHAT and FQNNGV. The CDR3 DNA sequence: TGTGCCAGCAGCGCCCGACAGGGGAACACCGGGGAGCTGTTTTTT. Amino acids: CASSARQGNTGELFF.

This chain joins TRBV11-2 and TRBJ2-5; D may be TRBD2 (6 bases). Germline-derived CDR1 and CDR2 are SGHAT and FQNNGV. The CDR3 is 14 residues long. V shed 5 bases and J shed 2 bases, with 12 bases lying between them. DNA for the CDR3: TGTGCCAGCAGCCTCAATGGGGGGCAAGAGACCCAGTACTTC. Its translation: CASSLNGGQETQYF.

The J gene is TRBJ2-1, the V gene TRBV6-4, with 9 bases matching TRBD2. Germline V CDR1 and CDR2: MRHNA, SNTAGT. With V trimmed by 5 bases and J by 9 bases, 5 bases remained unmatched. The CDR3 is made up of 13 amino acids. The CDR3 nucleotides are TGTGCCAGCAGTTCTAGCGGGGTGGGTGAGCAGTTCTTC. Encoded protein: CASSSSGVGEQFF.

On this clone itself: A read error may account for a junction end that differs from germline. V gene TRBV7-2 combines with J gene TRBJ2-3; TRBD2 agrees at 8 bases. The CDR3 is 15 amino acids. The germline V gene has CDR1 SGHTA and CDR2 FQGNSA. The CDR3 region has the DNA TGTGCCAGCAGCCTAGCGGGCTCGGCCCCAGATACGCAGTATTTT. Protein sequence: CASSLAGSAPDTQYF.

This clone was counted between two and nine times. The chain combines TRBV7-9 with TRBJ1-4, with 8 bases that match TRBD1. CDR3 length: 16 amino acids. Germline CDR1 reads SEHNR; CDR2 reads FQNEAQ (reference sequence). V trimming: 2 bases; J trimming: 7 bases; junction bases outside the gene matches: 9. The CDR3 nucleotides read TGTGCCAGCAGCTTACCCGGACAGGGCGGGTCTGAAAAACTGTTTTTT. Translation gives CASSLPGQGGSEKLFF.

The chain has TRBV9 and TRBJ1-2, with 7 bases matching TRBD1. CDR1 is SGDLS and CDR2 is YYNGEE in the germline V gene. V shed 2 bases, J shed 4 bases, and the junction held 5 bases outside the gene matches. The CDR3 has 14 residues. This CDR3 reads CASSVYAGGYGYTF. The CDR3 coding sequence is TGTGCCAGCAGCGTTTATGCAGGGGGCTATGGCTACACCTTC.

J is TRBJ2-1 and V is TRBV14, with TRBD2 as a possible D gene (5 bases). Trimming removed 1 base at V and 0 bases at J, with 13 bases between. This CDR3 is 17 amino acids long. Germline V gene sequence: CDR1 SGHDN, CDR2 FVKESK. CDR3 DNA: TGTGCCAGCAGCCAAGTAGGGAGAGTCAACTCCTACAATGAGCAGTTCTTC. It is translated as CASSQVGRVNSYNEQFF.